The 18 T cell receptor beta chains reported below all come from one sample, sequenced in a study of blood T cell repertoires in COVID-19 (dated by TCRdb to between 2020 and 2021). The method was the immunoSEQ multiplex PCR assay. As stored in TCRdb, this immuneACCESS dataset retains in-frame rearrangements with V and J assigned. A fraction of the clones does not appear; measured against another copy, unresolved V genes explain less than half of the discrepancy, and the remainder lacks a known reason. The sample profile shows 150,000 to 200,000 clones; 81% of them were found once. The ten largest clones represent 9.5% to 15% of the sample. The sequenced sample was peripheral blood. All receptors come from a woman older than 75 with COVID-19, enrolled during active disease.

The gene calls are TRBV9 and TRBJ2-3, with a weak D call TRBD2 (5 bases). Trimming stripped 3 bases from V and 4 bases from J, with 21 bases between. The germline gives CDR1 SGDLS, CDR2 YYNGEE. This CDR3 comprises 17 residues. CDR3 amino acids: CASSGRKRMAGADTQYF. As DNA, the CDR3 is TGTGCCAGCAGCGGCCGGAAGCGGATGGCAGGAGCAGATACGCAGTATTTT.

As concerns this clone: One end of the junction does not line up with germline, which may come from a read error. The chain employs TRBV5-1 and TRBJ2-3; weak D call: TRBD2 (5 bases). CDR1 and CDR2 from the germline V gene are SGHRS and YFSETQ. This CDR3 comprises 14 residues. The CDR3 DNA sequence: TGCGCCAGCAGCTTGGTGCCTAGCACGGATACGCAGTATTTT. This codes for CASSLVPSTDTQYF.

This clone was observed a handful of times. J is TRBJ1-1 and V is TRBV4-1; 11 positions match TRBD1. The V and J ends lost 1 base and 1 base, in that order; junction bases with no gene match: 11. The CDR3 has 19 amino acids. CDR1 and CDR2 from the germline V gene are MGHRA and YSYEKL. Written as DNA, the CDR3 is TGCGCCAGCAGCCAAGTGGACAGGGGGCCTCTAACGCCGAACACTGAAGCTTTCTTT. Translating gives CASSQVDRGPLTPNTEAFF.

This chain joins TRBV29-1 and TRBJ1-2, with TRBD1 matching over 10 bases. The V segment lost 4 bases and the J segment 8 bases; nucleotides outside the gene matches: 4. The germline gives CDR1 SQVTM, CDR2 ANQGSEA. The CDR3 covers 12 residues. CDR3 region: CSVGDRGWGYTF. CDR3 in DNA: TGCAGCGTTGGGGACAGGGGATGGGGCTACACCTTC.

This chain connects TRBV6-2 or TRBV6-3 to TRBJ2-1, with 10 positions matching TRBD2. Germline lookup yields CDR1 MNHEY and CDR2 SVGEGT. The CDR3 contains 16 residues. V lost 2 bases, J lost 4 bases, and 5 bases stayed unmatched. The CDR3 protein is CASSYVSGGAYNEQFF. The CDR3 bases are TGTGCCAGCAGTTACGTCAGCGGGGGGGCATACAATGAGCAGTTCTTC.

The chain couples TRBV11-3 to TRBJ1-6, with TRBD1 matching over 7 bases. The CDR3 has 16 residues. Germline CDR1 is SGHNT and CDR2 is YENEEA. Unmatched junction bases numbered 13, after V lost 5 bases and J lost 9 bases. CDR3 coding DNA: TGTGCCAGCAGCCCGCGGACAGGAAGGGTGGGTTCACCCCTCCACTTT. This encodes CASSPRTGRVGSPLHF. Full variable domain (rest looked up from reference TRBV11-3 and TRBJ1-6): EAGVVQSPRYKIIEKKQPVAFWCNPISGHNTLYWYLQNLGQGPELLIRYENEEAVDDSQLPKDRFSAERLKGVDSTLKIQPAELGDSAVYLCASSPRTGRVGSPLHFGNGTRLTVT.

Turning to this clone: Distinct nucleotide sequences in the sample also encode this CDR3. The V call is TRBV9, the J call TRBJ2-5, with 9 bases that match TRBD1. Germline values: CDR1 SGDLS, CDR2 YYNGEE. J gave up 2 bases and V 0 bases, and 2 bases lay outside the gene matches. CDR3 length equals 15 residues. The CDR3 here is CASSVAGTGQETQYF. In DNA form, the CDR3 reads TGTGCCAGCAGCGTAGCCGGGACAGGGCAAGAGACCCAGTACTTC.

The chain links TRBV7-2 to TRBJ1-1, with TRBD1 as a possible D gene (5 bases). This CDR3 comprises 15 residues. Germline V gives CDR1 SGHTA, CDR2 FQGNSA. Trimming removed 4 bases at V and 0 bases at J, with 12 bases between. The CDR3 region is CASSSPGLLNTEAFF. The CDR3 coding sequence is TGTGCCAGCAGCTCACCGGGACTGCTGAACACTGAAGCTTTCTTT.

The table lists this clone with a count of one. This chain connects TRBV2 to TRBJ2-7; 10 nucleotides agree with TRBD1. Unmatched junction bases numbered 9, after V lost 5 bases and J lost 5 bases. This CDR3 has 15 amino acids. CDR1 and CDR2 (germline): SNHLY, FYNNEI. The CDR3 sequence: CASSRQLTGGNEQYF. The CDR3 DNA is TGTGCCAGCAGTAGACAGCTGACAGGGGGCAACGAGCAGTACTTC.

This rearrangement joins TRBV21-1 to TRBJ2-3; the table's D call, TRBD1, has no DNA check behind it. TRBV21-1 is labeled a pseudogene. The CDR3 has 16 residues. The CDR3 protein is CASSKSRRSSTDTQYF. The DNA for the CDR3 is TGTGCCAGCAGCAAATCACGCAGAAGTAGCACAGATACGCAGTATTTT.

The CDR3 here is CASSTQINYEQYF. CDR3 sequence (DNA): TGTGCCAGCAGTACACAAATCAACTACGAGCAGTACTTC. The V gene is TRBV2, the J gene TRBJ2-7; unclear D gene. Germline assignment: CDR1 SNHLY and CDR2 FYNNEI. Trimming left V 5 bases short and J 3 bases short, with 11 bases between. The CDR3 length is 13 residues.

This clone is a singleton in its sample. The chain recombines TRBV19 with TRBJ1-2; D might be TRBD1 (6 bases). Germline lookup yields CDR1 LNHDA and CDR2 SQIVND (reference sequence). V was cut by 9 bases and J by 6 bases, with 14 bases left in between. The CDR3 runs 12 residues. The CDR3 protein is CASLQGRDGYTF. The CDR3 DNA reads as TGTGCCAGCCTACAGGGAAGGGATGGCTACACCTTC.

The chain has TRBV27 and TRBJ1-2, with TRBD1 matching over 9 bases. The CDR3 has 14 amino acids. From germline, CDR1 is MNHEY and CDR2 SMNVEV (reference sequence). Trimming at V came to 3 bases and at J to 1 base, leaving 0 bases not matched to a gene. DNA for the CDR3: TGTGCCAGCAGTTTGACAGGGGGTAACTATGGCTACACCTTC. Its protein product is CASSLTGGNYGYTF.

The J gene is TRBJ2-1, the V gene TRBV4-2; D may be TRBD2 (5 bases). Trimming took 0 bases from V and 4 from J, leaving 10 bases between them. The germline V gene encodes CDR1 LGHNA and CDR2 YNFKEQ. This CDR3 comprises 15 residues. CDR3 region: CASSQEAASYNEQFF. CDR3 nucleotides: TGTGCCAGCAGCCAAGAAGCGGCCTCATACAATGAGCAGTTCTTC.

The chain recombines TRBV11-1 with TRBJ1-2, with D possibly being TRBD1 (5 bases). Per the germline V gene, CDR1 is SGHAT and CDR2 is FQDESV (reference sequence). The CDR3 runs to 14 residues. V gave up 5 bases and J gave up 2 bases, with 12 bases separating them. The chain's CDR3 is CASSLGHVNYGYTF. CDR3 coding DNA: TGTGCCAGCAGCCTTGGACATGTCAACTATGGCTACACCTTC.

The chain couples TRBV25-1 to TRBJ2-1, with 11 bases that match TRBD1. The CDR3 sequence is 14 residues long. Germline CDR1 and CDR2: MGHDK and SYGVNS. Trimming took 8 bases from V and 7 from J; bases not matched to a gene: 7. Here the CDR3 reads CASERTGGLNEQFF. CDR3 nucleotides: TGTGCCAGCGAACGGACAGGGGGCTTGAATGAGCAGTTCTTC.

The chain links TRBV27 to TRBJ2-4; D is possibly TRBD1 (6 bases). Germline V CDR1 and CDR2: MNHEY, SMNVEV (reference sequence). This CDR3 spans 15 amino acids. Trimming removed 4 bases at V and 0 bases at J, with 10 bases between. CDR3: CASSSGQLAKNIQYF. DNA of the CDR3: TGTGCCAGCAGTTCCGGACAGCTAGCCAAAAACATTCAGTACTTC.

This chain joins TRBV18 and TRBJ2-2; 10 nucleotides agree with TRBD1. The germline V gene encodes CDR1 KGHSH and CDR2 LQKENI. The CDR3 is 16 amino acids. V trimming: 3 bases; J trimming: 0 bases; junction bases outside the gene matches: 1. CDR3 amino acids: CASSPGTGANTGELFF. CDR3 DNA sequence: TGTGCCAGCTCACCCGGGACAGGGGCGAACACCGGGGAGCTGTTTTTT. Together with reference TRBV18 and TRBJ2-2, the CDR3 gives the full variable domain: NAGVMQNPRHLVRRRGQEARLRCSPMKGHSHVYWYRQLPEEGLKFMVYLQKENIIDESGMPKERFSAEFPKEGPSILRIQQVVRGDSAAYFCASSPGTGANTGELFFGEGSRLTVL.